The 30 T cell receptor beta chains in this list originate from one sample, sequenced in a study of blood T cell repertoires in COVID-19. Generated by immunoSEQ multiplex PCR, the TCRdb table keeps only in-frame clones and is missing some. Of approximately 330,000 clones in the sample, about nine tenths were seen once. Specimen: peripheral blood. These TCRs come from a man aged 25 to 45 with COVID-19, enrolled during active disease.

The rearrangement links TRBV6-6 to TRBJ1-1; 9 bases are shared with TRBD1. CDR3 length equals 14 residues. Trimming cost V 4 bases and J 5 bases; bases outside gene matches: 5. Germline values: CDR1 MNHNY, CDR2 SVGAGI (reference sequence). For the CDR3, the DNA is TGTGCCAGCAGTTCCACAGGGGGCTATACTGAAGCTTTCTTT. Translation: CASSSTGGYTEAFF.

This chain links TRBV6-5 with TRBJ1-1, with D possibly TRBD1 on 5 matching bases. Germline CDR1 is MNHEY and CDR2 is SVGAGI. V was clipped by 8 bases and J by 4 bases, with 17 bases between them. This CDR3 has 14 residues. The CDR3 coding sequence is TGTGCCAGCTCTTTCGGGGGGGAGAGCACTGAAGCTTTCTTT. Its protein is CASSFGGESTEAFF.

The V gene is TRBV5-1, the J gene TRBJ2-3; 7 nucleotides line up with TRBD2. Per the germline V gene, CDR1 is SGHRS and CDR2 is YFSETQ. The CDR3 length is 16 residues. Trimming removed 3 bases from V and 1 base from J; junction bases left unmatched: 8. The CDR3 coding sequence is TGCGCCAGCAGCTCGATTAGCGGGTCAGGCACAGATACGCAGTATTTT. This sequence encodes CASSSISGSGTDTQYF. Drawing the rest from reference TRBV5-1 and TRBJ2-3, the complete variable domain is KAGVTQTPRYLIKTRGQQVTLSCSPISGHRSVSWYQQTPGQGLQFLFEYFSETQRNKGNFPGRFSGRQFSNSRSEMNVSTLELGDSALYLCASSSISGSGTDTQYFGPGTRLTVL.

The chain recombines TRBV18 with TRBJ2-7; TRBD2 agrees at 7 bases. CDR1 is KGHSH and CDR2 is LQKENI in the germline V gene. Losses at the gene ends were 6 bases for V and 4 bases for J; bases not matched to a gene: 9. The CDR3 has 14 amino acids. The CDR3 coding sequence is TGTGCCAGCTCTGACTCTAGCGGAGTTTACGAGCAGTACTTC. Translating it yields CASSDSSGVYEQYF.

This chain connects TRBV12-5 to TRBJ1-4; 8 bases agree with TRBD1. The CDR3 runs to 15 residues. The germline V gene encodes CDR1 LGHNT and CDR2 FRNRAP. V was pared by 3 bases and J by 8 bases, with 8 bases of the junction left unmatched. For the CDR3, the DNA is TGTGCTAGTGGTTTCTATCAGGGGGCGGGAGAAAAACTGTTTTTT. Amino acid sequence: CASGFYQGAGEKLFF.

The V gene is TRBV19, the J gene TRBJ2-5; D remains ambiguous. This CDR3 comprises 15 residues. V lost 3 bases to trimming and J lost 4 bases, with 15 bases between them. CDR1 and CDR2 from the germline V gene are LNHDA and SQIVND (reference sequence). For the CDR3, the DNA is TGTGCCAGTAGTATGGCTTTTCGGGTGGGAGAGACCCAGTACTTC. Residues: CASSMAFRVGETQYF. The full variable domain, with the rest looked up from reference TRBV19 and TRBJ2-5, is DGGITQSPKYLFRKEGQNVTLSCEQNLNHDAMYWYRQDPGQGLRLIYYSQIVNDFQKGDIAEGYSVSREKKESFPLTVTSAQKNPTAFYLCASSMAFRVGETQYFGPGTRLLVL.

V is TRBV30 and J is TRBJ1-5, with 10 bases matching TRBD1. Germline CDR1 reads GTSNPN; CDR2 reads SVGIG (reference sequence). The CDR3 spans 13 residues. V lost 4 bases to trimming and J lost 7 bases; unmatched junction nucleotides: 4. The CDR3 DNA sequence: TGTGCCTGGACCCCGGACAGGGGGCAGCCCCAGCATTTT. Its translation is CAWTPDRGQPQHF.

This chain joins TRBV11-3 and TRBJ2-1, with 9 nucleotides matching TRBD1. Germline V gene data show CDR1 as SGHNT and CDR2 as YENEEA. J was trimmed by 4 bases and V by 5 bases; bases with no gene match: 6. The CDR3 has 15 amino acids. CDR3 bases: TGTGCCAGCAGCCCAGGACAGGGGTCATACAATGAGCAGTTCTTC. This translates into CASSPGQGSYNEQFF. Full variable domain (missing parts from reference TRBV11-3 and TRBJ2-1): EAGVVQSPRYKIIEKKQPVAFWCNPISGHNTLYWYLQNLGQGPELLIRYENEEAVDDSQLPKDRFSAERLKGVDSTLKIQPAELGDSAVYLCASSPGQGSYNEQFFGPGTRLTVL.

This sequence joins TRBV29-1 and TRBJ1-1; 7 nucleotides align to TRBD1. Germline CDR1 reads SQVTM; CDR2 reads ANQGSEA. Losses at the gene ends were 0 bases for V and 7 bases for J; bases not matched to a gene: 8. The CDR3 has 14 residues. CDR3 loop: CSVEDAGGSGEAFF. DNA of the CDR3: TGCAGCGTTGAAGATGCAGGGGGGTCGGGTGAAGCTTTCTTT.

This clone came up once. The chain has TRBV29-1 and TRBJ1-2, with 7 bases lining up with TRBD1. Germline V gene lookup returns CDR1 SQVTM and CDR2 ANQGSEA. The CDR3 consists of 12 residues. V was clipped by 8 bases and J by 5 bases; unmatched bases: 8. In DNA, the CDR3 is TGCAGCACAAAAGGGGGCGAGTATGGCTACACCTTC. It translates to CSTKGGEYGYTF.

The chain uses TRBV5-1 and TRBJ2-7, with D possibly matching TRBD1 (6 bases). Trimming pared 3 bases from V and 4 bases from J, leaving 14 bases between. This CDR3 has 14 residues. Per germline, CDR1 SGHRS and CDR2 YFSETQ. For the CDR3, the DNA is TGCGCCAGCAGCTCCCGGACAGCAGAGTACGAGCAGTACTTC. The encoded protein is CASSSRTAEYEQYF.

This clone was picked up one time. V usage is TRBV6-6 and J usage is TRBJ2-7, with 11 bases aligning to TRBD2. CDR1 and CDR2 from the germline V gene are MNHNY and SVGAGI (reference sequence). J gave up 0 bases and V 5 bases, and 9 bases lay outside the gene matches. CDR3 length: 17 residues. Here the CDR3 DNA reads TGTGCCAGCAGTCGTAGCGGGAGGGCCCCGGGCTCCTACGAGCAGTACTTC. This translates into CASSRSGRAPGSYEQYF.

A single count supports this clone. V usage is TRBV7-2 and J usage is TRBJ2-1, with D perhaps matching TRBD1 (5 bases). CDR3 length: 16 residues. The germline V and J ends were trimmed by 1 base and 12 bases, with 22 bases remaining between them. The germline CDR1 and CDR2 sequences are SGHTA and FQGNSA. The CDR3 region is CASSLGGVSGVFGQFF. As DNA, the CDR3 is TGTGCCAGCAGCTTAGGGGGCGTGAGTGGAGTGTTTGGGCAGTTCTTC.

Worth noting for this clone: One junction end disagrees with the germline gene, perhaps due to a read error. The chain combines TRBV5-6 with TRBJ2-4, with D possibly TRBD2 on 5 matching bases. The germline gives CDR1 SGHDT, CDR2 YYEEEE. This CDR3 comprises 14 residues. The DNA of the CDR3 is TGTGCCAGCAGCTTGTTTCTAGCCCAAAACATTCAGTACTTC. Translation: CASSLFLAQNIQYF. The full variable domain, its missing parts supplied by reference TRBV5-6 and TRBJ2-4, is DAGVTQSPTHLIKTRGQQVTLRCSPKSGHDTVSWYQQALGQGPQFIFQYYEEEERQRGNFPDRFSGHQFPNYSSELNVNALLLGDSALYLCASSLFLAQNIQYFGAGTRLSVL.

V gene TRBV29-1 combines with J gene TRBJ2-3; TRBD2 agrees at 13 bases. Germline CDR1 reads SQVTM; CDR2 reads ANQGSEA. The V gene end was trimmed by 3 bases and the J gene end by 9 bases; junction bases not matched to a gene: 9. This CDR3 has 15 residues. CDR3 protein: CSVDPGTSGTYTQYF. CDR3 nucleotide sequence: TGCAGCGTTGACCCCGGGACTAGCGGGACGTACACGCAGTATTTT.

V usage is TRBV7-7 and J usage is TRBJ2-2, with D uncertain. V lost 5 bases and J lost 6, with 10 bases in between. This CDR3 has 13 residues. Per germline, CDR1 SSHAT and CDR2 FNYEAQ (reference sequence). For the CDR3, the DNA is TGTGCCAGCAGCCCCTCCCCTCCCGGGGAGCTGTTTTTT. It yields the protein CASSPSPPGELFF.

This chain joins TRBV6-2 or TRBV6-3 and TRBJ2-5; 7 positions match TRBD2. The germline CDR1 and CDR2 sequences are MNHEY and SVGEGT. CDR3 size: 16 residues. V lost 5 bases to trimming and J lost 5 bases; unmatched junction nucleotides: 14. CDR3 region: CASSHGGVAGSETQYF. The CDR3 DNA reads as TGTGCCAGCAGTCACGGTGGGGTAGCGGGTTCGGAGACCCAGTACTTC.

The genes are TRBV7-3 and TRBJ2-1; D unresolved. The germline V gene encodes CDR1 SGHTA and CDR2 FQGTGA. With 5 bases removed from V and 0 bases from J, the gap between germline ends came to 14 bases. CDR3 size: 16 residues. CDR3 sequence (DNA): TGTGCCAGCAGCCCCGTCCAATCTAGCTCCTACAATGAGCAGTTCTTC. This sequence encodes CASSPVQSSSYNEQFF.

V is TRBV2 and J is TRBJ1-3; possible D gene TRBD1, 6 bases. The V end lost 8 bases, the J end lost 6 bases, and 17 bases lay between the germline ends. The CDR3 has 14 amino acids. CDR1 SNHLY and CDR2 FYNNEI come from the germline V gene. The CDR3 loop is CASGQPLHLNTIYF. The CDR3 DNA sequence: TGTGCCAGCGGACAGCCACTACACCTAAACACCATATATTTT.

The chain has TRBV28 and TRBJ1-1; D not resolved. CDR3 length: 13 residues. The ends were cut back, 4 bases at V and 0 bases at J, with 6 bases in the middle. The germline V gene encodes CDR1 MDHEN and CDR2 SYDVKM. DNA for the CDR3: TGTGCCAGCAGTTCCACACTGAACACTGAAGCTTTCTTT. The encoded protein is CASSSTLNTEAFF.

V is TRBV6-6 and J is TRBJ2-7, with 8 bases lining up with TRBD1. The CDR3 loop spans 15 amino acids. With V trimmed by 6 bases and J by 0 bases, 7 bases remained unmatched. The germline V gene has CDR1 MNHNY and CDR2 SVGAGI (reference sequence). The CDR3 DNA is TGTGCCAGCAGCCCCCGGGACAGGTCCTCCTACGAGCAGTACTTC. Protein product: CASSPRDRSSYEQYF.

V gene TRBV4-1 combines with J gene TRBJ1-5, with D unresolved. Trimming took off 3 bases at V and 6 bases at J, with 21 bases between the two ends. The CDR3 extends over 17 amino acids. Looked up from germline, CDR1 is MGHRA and CDR2 is YSYEKL. Written as DNA, the CDR3 is TGCGCCAGCAGCCACAAGTTGGGCCCCCTTACTCCTCAGCCCCAGCATTTT. This gives the protein CASSHKLGPLTPQPQHF.

This clone was recorded a few times. The gene calls are TRBV7-9 and TRBJ2-7; tentative D call: TRBD1 (5 bases). Germline V lookup: CDR1 SEHNR, CDR2 FQNEAQ (reference sequence). The germline V and J ends were trimmed by 5 bases and 7 bases, with 12 bases remaining between them. CDR3 length: 12 residues. The CDR3: CASSRDYREQYF. CDR3 DNA: TGTGCCAGCAGCCGAGATTACAGGGAGCAGTACTTC.

This clone was seen just once. This sequence joins TRBV6-6 and TRBJ1-2; 9 positions agree with TRBD1. This CDR3 has 15 residues. The germline CDR1 and CDR2 sequences are MNHNY and SVGAGI (reference sequence). V trimming: 5 bases; J trimming: 5 bases; junction bases outside the gene matches: 9. The CDR3 DNA follows: TGTGCCAGCAGTCAAACAGGGGGCGAGACGTATGGCTACACCTTC. It encodes CASSQTGGETYGYTF.

The chain carries TRBV27 and TRBJ1-3; the match to TRBD1 covers 9 bases. With V trimmed by 6 bases and J by 1 base, 7 bases remained unmatched. Germline loops: CDR1 MNHEY, CDR2 SMNVEV (reference sequence). There are 16 residues in the CDR3. CDR3 residues: CASSHAGTGSGNTIYF. In DNA form, the CDR3 reads TGTGCCAGCAGCCACGCCGGGACAGGGTCTGGAAACACCATATATTTT.

The J gene is TRBJ2-7, the V gene TRBV29-1; 15 bases are shared with TRBD2. Trimming cost V 7 bases and J 4 bases; bases outside gene matches: 8. This CDR3 has 15 residues. Germline V gives CDR1 SQVTM, CDR2 ANQGSEA. CDR3: CSGGLAGGLTYEQYF. CDR3 coding DNA: TGCAGCGGTGGACTAGCGGGAGGGTTAACTTACGAGCAGTACTTC.

This chain joins TRBV24-1 and TRBJ2-7; D possibly corresponds to TRBD1 (6 bases). The CDR3 contains 14 residues. V lost 4 bases and J lost 7, with 16 bases in between. The germline V gene has CDR1 KGHDR and CDR2 SFDVKD. This CDR3 is CATSDFPTGNEQYF. In nucleotides, the CDR3 is TGTGCCACCAGTGACTTTCCAACAGGGAATGAGCAGTACTTC.

This chain uses TRBV3-1 (or the pseudogene TRBV3-2) with TRBJ2-5; the D is unclear. Germline CDR1 and CDR2: LGHDT and YNNKEL (reference sequence). The V gene lost 1 base and the J gene lost 5 bases, with 11 bases spanning the gap. This CDR3 has 14 residues. The CDR3 region has the DNA TGTGCCAGCAGCCAAGTGTACGCTAGGGAGACCCAGTACTTC. Protein sequence: CASSQVYARETQYF.

V gene TRBV7-8 combines with J gene TRBJ2-1, with a weak D call TRBD1 (6 bases). CDR3 length: 13 amino acids. Trimming pared 2 bases from V and 14 bases from J, leaving 16 bases between. The germline V gene has CDR1 SGHVS and CDR2 FQNEAQ. CDR3 in DNA: TGTGCCAGCAGCTTACCGGGGCGGACAGACGAGTTCTTC. Protein: CASSLPGRTDEFF.

The chain has TRBV11-2 and TRBJ1-4; no clear D. V was pared by 1 base and J by 3 bases, with 15 bases between. CDR1 is SGHAT, CDR2 FQNNGV, per germline. This CDR3 contains 17 residues. The CDR3 DNA reads as TGTGCCAGCAGCTTAGGTTTGGTAAAGGGAGCTAATGAAAAACTGTTTTTT. It encodes CASSLGLVKGANEKLFF. Full variable domain (missing parts from reference TRBV11-2 and TRBJ1-4): EAGVAQSPRYKIIEKRQSVAFWCNPISGHATLYWYQQILGQGPKLLIQFQNNGVVDDSQLPKDRFSAERLKGVDSTLKIQPAKLEDSAVYLCASSLGLVKGANEKLFFGSGTQLSVL.